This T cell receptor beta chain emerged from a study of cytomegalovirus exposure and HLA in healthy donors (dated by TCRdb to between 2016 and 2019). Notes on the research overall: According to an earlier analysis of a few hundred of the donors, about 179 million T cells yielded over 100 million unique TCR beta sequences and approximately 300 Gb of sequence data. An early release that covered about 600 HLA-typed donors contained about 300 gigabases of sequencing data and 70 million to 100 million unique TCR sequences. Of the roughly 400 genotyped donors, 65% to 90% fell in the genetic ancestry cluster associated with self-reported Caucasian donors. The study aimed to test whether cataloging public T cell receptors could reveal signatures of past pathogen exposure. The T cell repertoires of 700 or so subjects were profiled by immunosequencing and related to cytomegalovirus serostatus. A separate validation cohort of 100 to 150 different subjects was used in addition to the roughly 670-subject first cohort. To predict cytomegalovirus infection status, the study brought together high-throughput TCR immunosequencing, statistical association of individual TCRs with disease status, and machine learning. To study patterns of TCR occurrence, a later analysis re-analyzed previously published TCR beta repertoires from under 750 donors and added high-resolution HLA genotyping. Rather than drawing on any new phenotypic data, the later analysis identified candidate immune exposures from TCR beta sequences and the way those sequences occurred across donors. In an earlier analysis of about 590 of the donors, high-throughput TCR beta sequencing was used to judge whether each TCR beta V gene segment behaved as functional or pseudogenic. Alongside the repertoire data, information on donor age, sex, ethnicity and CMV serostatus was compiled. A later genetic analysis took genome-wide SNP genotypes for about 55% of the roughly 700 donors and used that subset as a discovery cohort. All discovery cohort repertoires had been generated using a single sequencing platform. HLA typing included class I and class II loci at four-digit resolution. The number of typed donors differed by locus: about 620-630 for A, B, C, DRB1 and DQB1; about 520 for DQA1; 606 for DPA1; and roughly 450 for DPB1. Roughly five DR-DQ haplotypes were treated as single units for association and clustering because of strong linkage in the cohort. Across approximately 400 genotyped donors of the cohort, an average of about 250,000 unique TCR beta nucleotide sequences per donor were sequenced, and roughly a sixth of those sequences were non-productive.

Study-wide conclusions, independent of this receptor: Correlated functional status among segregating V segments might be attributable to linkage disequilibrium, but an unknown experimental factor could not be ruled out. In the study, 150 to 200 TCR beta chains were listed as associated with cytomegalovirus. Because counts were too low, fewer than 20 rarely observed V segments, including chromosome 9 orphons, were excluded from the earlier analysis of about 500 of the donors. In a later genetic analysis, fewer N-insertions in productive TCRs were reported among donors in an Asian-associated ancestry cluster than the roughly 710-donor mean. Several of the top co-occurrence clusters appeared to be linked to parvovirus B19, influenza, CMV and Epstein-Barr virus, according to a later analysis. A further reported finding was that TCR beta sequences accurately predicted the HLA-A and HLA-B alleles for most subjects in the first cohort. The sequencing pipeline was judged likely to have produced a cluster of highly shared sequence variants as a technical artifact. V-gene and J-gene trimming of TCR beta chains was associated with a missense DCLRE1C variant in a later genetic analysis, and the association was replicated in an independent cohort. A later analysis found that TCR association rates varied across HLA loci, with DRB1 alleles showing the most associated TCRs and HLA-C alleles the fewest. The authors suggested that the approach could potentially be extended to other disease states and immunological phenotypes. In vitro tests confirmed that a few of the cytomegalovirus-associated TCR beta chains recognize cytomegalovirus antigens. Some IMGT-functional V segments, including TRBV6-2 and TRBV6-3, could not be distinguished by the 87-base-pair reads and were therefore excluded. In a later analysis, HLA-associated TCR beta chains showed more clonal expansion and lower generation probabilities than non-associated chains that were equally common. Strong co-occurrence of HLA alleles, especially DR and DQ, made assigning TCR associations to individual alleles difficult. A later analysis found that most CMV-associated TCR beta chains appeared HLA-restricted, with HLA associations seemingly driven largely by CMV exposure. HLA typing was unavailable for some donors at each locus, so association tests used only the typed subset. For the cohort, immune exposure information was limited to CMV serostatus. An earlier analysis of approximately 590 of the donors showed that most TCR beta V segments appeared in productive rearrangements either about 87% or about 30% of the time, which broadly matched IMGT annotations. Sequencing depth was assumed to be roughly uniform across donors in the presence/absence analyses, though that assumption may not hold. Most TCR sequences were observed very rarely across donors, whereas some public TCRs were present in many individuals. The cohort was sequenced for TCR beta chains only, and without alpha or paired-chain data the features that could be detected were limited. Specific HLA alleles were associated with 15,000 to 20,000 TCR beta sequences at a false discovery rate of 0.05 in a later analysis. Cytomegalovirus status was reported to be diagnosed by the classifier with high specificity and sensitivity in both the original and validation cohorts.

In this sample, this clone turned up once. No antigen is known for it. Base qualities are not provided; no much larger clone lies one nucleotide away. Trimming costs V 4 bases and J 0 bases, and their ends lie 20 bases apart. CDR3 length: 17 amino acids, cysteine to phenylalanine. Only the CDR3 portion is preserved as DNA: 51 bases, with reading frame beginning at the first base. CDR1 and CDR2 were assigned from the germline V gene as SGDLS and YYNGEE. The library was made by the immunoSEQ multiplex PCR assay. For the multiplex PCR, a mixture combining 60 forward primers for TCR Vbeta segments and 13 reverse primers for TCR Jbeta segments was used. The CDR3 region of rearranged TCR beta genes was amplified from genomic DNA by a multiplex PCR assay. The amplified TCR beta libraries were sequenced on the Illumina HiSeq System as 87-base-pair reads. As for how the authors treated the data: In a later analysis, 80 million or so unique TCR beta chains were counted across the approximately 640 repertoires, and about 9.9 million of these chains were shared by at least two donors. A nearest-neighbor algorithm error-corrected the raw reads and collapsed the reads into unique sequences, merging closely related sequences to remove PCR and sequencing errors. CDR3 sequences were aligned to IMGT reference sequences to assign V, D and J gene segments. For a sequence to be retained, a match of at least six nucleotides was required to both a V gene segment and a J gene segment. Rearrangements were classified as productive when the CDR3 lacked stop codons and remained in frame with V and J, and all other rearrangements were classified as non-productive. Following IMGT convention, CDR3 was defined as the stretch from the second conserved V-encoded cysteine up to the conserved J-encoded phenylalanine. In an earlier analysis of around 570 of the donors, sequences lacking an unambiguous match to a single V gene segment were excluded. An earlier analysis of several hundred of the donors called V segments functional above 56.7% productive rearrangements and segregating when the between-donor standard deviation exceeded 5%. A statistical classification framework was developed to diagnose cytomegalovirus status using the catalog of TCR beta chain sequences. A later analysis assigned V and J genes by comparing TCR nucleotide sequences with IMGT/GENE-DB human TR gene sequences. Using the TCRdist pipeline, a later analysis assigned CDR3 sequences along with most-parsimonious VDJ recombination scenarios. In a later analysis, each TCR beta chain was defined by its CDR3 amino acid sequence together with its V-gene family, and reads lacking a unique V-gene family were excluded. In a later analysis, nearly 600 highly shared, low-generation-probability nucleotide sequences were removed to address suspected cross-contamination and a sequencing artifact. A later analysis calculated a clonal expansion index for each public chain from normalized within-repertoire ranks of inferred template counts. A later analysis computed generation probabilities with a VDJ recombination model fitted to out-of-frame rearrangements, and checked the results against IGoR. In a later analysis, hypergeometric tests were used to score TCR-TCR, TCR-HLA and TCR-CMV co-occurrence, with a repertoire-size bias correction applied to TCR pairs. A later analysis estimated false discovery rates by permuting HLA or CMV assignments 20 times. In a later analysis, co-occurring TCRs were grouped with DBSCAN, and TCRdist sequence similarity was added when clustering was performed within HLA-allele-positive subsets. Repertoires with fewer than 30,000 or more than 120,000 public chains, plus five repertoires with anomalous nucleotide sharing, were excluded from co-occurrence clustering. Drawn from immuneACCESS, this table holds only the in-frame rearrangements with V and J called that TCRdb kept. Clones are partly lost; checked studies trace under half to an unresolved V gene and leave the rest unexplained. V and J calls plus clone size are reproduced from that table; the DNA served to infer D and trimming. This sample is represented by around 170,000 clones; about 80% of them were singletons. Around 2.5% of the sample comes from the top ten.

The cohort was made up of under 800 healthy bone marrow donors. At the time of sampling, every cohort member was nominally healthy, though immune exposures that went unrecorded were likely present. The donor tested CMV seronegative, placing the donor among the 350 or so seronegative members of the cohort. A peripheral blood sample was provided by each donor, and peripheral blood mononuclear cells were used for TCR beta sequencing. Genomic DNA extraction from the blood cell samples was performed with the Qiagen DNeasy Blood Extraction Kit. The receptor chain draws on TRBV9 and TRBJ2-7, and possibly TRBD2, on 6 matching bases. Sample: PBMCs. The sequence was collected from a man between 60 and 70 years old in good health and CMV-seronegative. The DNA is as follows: TGTGCCAGCAGCCCCGTGGGGACTGATTCGCACTCCTACGAGCAGTACTTC. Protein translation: CASSPVGTDSHSYEQYF.